The 26 T cell receptor beta chains listed next were all sequenced from one sample in a study of CDR3 diversity in severe acne. MiXCR, applied by TCRdb to the PCR reads, yields one record per CDR3 protein. Of approximately 84,000 distinct CDR3 sequences listed, approximately 51% are singletons. The sample was blood. The source is a male donor in good health, without acne.

CDR3 DNA: TGTGCCACCAGTGATTCTTACTCTAGGGGTGGAGAGACCCAGTACTTC. Protein product: CATSDSYSRGGETQYF. The chain combines TRBV24-1 with TRBJ2-5, with TRBD1 as a possible D gene (5 bases). In germline, CDR1 is KGHDR, CDR2 SFDVKD. The CDR3 consists of 16 residues. V lost 2 bases to trimming and J lost 4 bases, with 16 bases between them.

The chain links TRBV20-1 to TRBJ2-2; 9 positions agree with TRBD2. The J segment lost 4 bases and the V segment lost 3 bases, leaving 3 bases of the junction unmatched. CDR3 length: 14 residues. Germline CDR1 is DFQATT and CDR2 is SNEGSKA (reference sequence). The CDR3 nucleotides read TGCAGTGCTAGGGGACTAGCAGCCACCGGGGAGCTGTTTTTT. It codes for CSARGLAATGELFF.

This clonotype was seen at least ten times. The chain combines TRBV6-5 with TRBJ2-1; 11 bases line up with TRBD2. Germline CDR1 is MNHEY and CDR2 is SVGAGI. Trimming cost V 6 bases and J 8 bases; bases outside gene matches: 9. The CDR3 is made up of 15 amino acids. CDR3 coding DNA: TGTGCCAGCAGGCGCGGGACTAGCGGCGGCGATGAGCAGTTCTTC. This translates into CASRRGTSGGDEQFF.

This chain uses TRBV7-9 with TRBJ2-7, with D possibly matching TRBD1 (5 bases). Germline V gives CDR1 SEHNR, CDR2 FQNEAQ (reference sequence). The CDR3 has 13 residues. The germline V and J ends were trimmed by 6 bases and 3 bases, with 12 bases remaining between them. CDR3 bases: TGTGCCAGCAGTTACAGACAGAACTACGAGCAGTACTTC. Its translation: CASSYRQNYEQYF.

V and J are TRBV9 and TRBJ1-3, with no clear D. CDR1 is SGDLS and CDR2 is YYNGEE in the germline V gene. There are 15 residues in the CDR3. V lost 0 bases, J lost 4 bases, and 11 bases lay in between. The CDR3 is CASSVAATLGNTIYF. The CDR3 coding sequence is TGTGCCAGCAGCGTAGCTGCCACCTTAGGAAACACCATATATTTT.

The chain uses TRBV6-2 or TRBV6-3 and TRBJ1-1; 8 positions match TRBD1. Trimming at V came to 2 bases and at J to 6 bases, leaving 11 bases not matched to a gene. The CDR3 runs to 16 residues. Germline values: CDR1 MNHEY, CDR2 SVGEGT. The DNA for the CDR3 is TGTGCCAGCAGTTACCCCGGAGGGCAGGGGGCGCCTGAAGCTTTCTTT. Residues: CASSYPGGQGAPEAFF.

The V gene is TRBV2, the J gene TRBJ1-6, with D perhaps matching TRBD1 (5 bases). Trimming took 5 bases from V and 5 from J, leaving 16 bases between them. In germline, CDR1 is SNHLY, CDR2 FYNNEI. CDR3 length: 16 amino acids. The CDR3 loop reads CASSSSGQGNNSPLHF. The CDR3 nucleotides read TGTGCCAGCAGTTCTTCAGGTCAGGGAAATAATTCACCCCTCCACTTT.

This clonotype appeared many times. This sequence joins TRBV25-1 and TRBJ1-1, with a weak D call TRBD1 (6 bases). The CDR3 runs 14 residues. Per germline, CDR1 MGHDK and CDR2 SYGVNS. V was cut by 1 base and J by 5 bases, with 11 bases left in between. The CDR3 nucleotides are TGTGCCAGCAGTGAATTCGGGGGGCAGACTGAAGCTTTCTTT. This gives the protein CASSEFGGQTEAFF.

This clonotype is labeled as medium-sized. The gene calls are TRBV20-1 and TRBJ1-2, with D possibly TRBD1 on 6 matching bases. From germline, CDR1 is DFQATT and CDR2 SNEGSKA (reference sequence). This CDR3 region has 13 residues. V lost 6 bases, J lost 3 bases, and 14 bases lay in between. CDR3 loop: CSAPTGLDYGYTF. The CDR3 nucleotides read TGCAGTGCCCCGACAGGACTGGACTATGGCTACACCTTC.

V is TRBV5-6 and J is TRBJ2-4; D possibly corresponds to TRBD2 (5 bases). The CDR3 spans 14 residues. Per the germline V gene, CDR1 is SGHDT and CDR2 is YYEEEE. Trimming cost V 4 bases and J 0 bases, with 8 bases left between them. CDR3 loop: CASSTGLAKNIQYF. The CDR3 DNA sequence: TGTGCCAGCAGCACTGGACTAGCCAAAAACATTCAGTACTTC.

This clonotype was picked up a small number of times. A read error may be the cause here, since a much bigger clone is one base away. The V call is TRBV6-5, the J call TRBJ1-4; TRBD1 might be the D (5 bases). This CDR3 comprises 14 residues. Germline CDR1 MNHEY, CDR2 SVGAGI. In nucleotides, the CDR3 is TGTGCCAGCAGTTATGACGGGGTCAGGGAAAAACTGCTTTTT. Amino acids: CASSYDGVREKLLF.

This clonotype came up a few times. This chain connects TRBV19 to TRBJ2-7, with D possibly TRBD2 on 5 matching bases. This CDR3 contains 13 residues. Looked up from germline, CDR1 is LNHDA and CDR2 is SQIVND (reference sequence). V was cut by 9 bases and J by 3 bases, with 15 bases left in between. The CDR3, as DNA: TGTGCCAGCAGCTCGTTCCGGGACTACGAGCAGTACTTC. Translated, it gives CASSSFRDYEQYF.

The gene calls are TRBV29-1 and TRBJ1-1; 12 nucleotides line up with TRBD1. CDR1 SQVTM and CDR2 ANQGSEA come from the germline V gene. CDR3 length: 15 residues. The V segment lost 1 base and the J segment 5 bases; nucleotides outside the gene matches: 5. The CDR3 DNA reads as TGCAGCGTTGAAGGCCCGGGACAGGGGGCTACTGAAGCTTTCTTT. It is translated as CSVEGPGQGATEAFF.

V gene TRBV4-1 combines with J gene TRBJ2-5; either TRBD1 or TRBD2 may supply D (5 bases each). Germline loops: CDR1 MGHRA, CDR2 YSYEKL. V was clipped by 0 bases and J by 7 bases, with 21 bases between them. The CDR3 runs to 17 residues. The CDR3 is CASSQDFTGGGLRTQYF. CDR3 DNA sequence: TGCGCCAGCAGCCAAGACTTTACAGGTGGGGGTCTACGGACCCAGTACTTC.

This clonotype has only a few counts. This sequence joins TRBV13 and TRBJ1-2; 9 bases align to TRBD1. With 3 bases clipped from V and 8 bases from J, the junction kept 4 bases outside the gene matches. The V gene's germline CDR1 is PRHDT and CDR2 FYEKMQ (reference sequence). This CDR3 region has 13 residues. CDR3 protein: CASSLGTGRGYTF. The CDR3 nucleotides read TGTGCCAGCAGCTTGGGGACAGGGAGAGGCTACACCTTC.

By proportion, this clonotype is medium-sized. The V call is TRBV7-2, the J call TRBJ2-5; TRBD2 is a possible D gene (5 bases). This CDR3 is 16 amino acids long. CDR1 is SGHTA and CDR2 is FQGNSA in the germline V gene. This CDR3 is CASSFGVSDRWETQYF. As DNA, the CDR3 is TGTGCATCATCATTCGGGGTCTCAGACCGGTGGGAGACCCAGTACTTC.

This clonotype occurred many times. This CDR3 reads CASISRMNTEAFF. In DNA, the CDR3 is TGTGCCAGCATCTCCCGTATGAACACTGAAGCTTTCTTT. The chain employs TRBV11-2 and TRBJ1-1; D gene unclear. The CDR3 is made up of 13 amino acids. Between the trimmed V and J ends, which lost 7 bases and 0 bases, there was a span of 9 bases. Germline values: CDR1 SGHAT, CDR2 FQNNGV.

This clonotype was seen just once. V is TRBV20-1 and J is TRBJ1-6; perhaps TRBD1 as D (6 bases). There are 16 residues in the CDR3. Trimming pared 0 bases from V and 7 bases from J, leaving 16 bases between. Germline CDR1 reads DFQATT; CDR2 reads SNEGSKA (reference sequence). CDR3 loop: CSARDPAGGPNSPLHF. The CDR3 bases are TGCAGTGCTAGAGATCCGGCGGGGGGGCCCAATTCACCCCTCCACTTT.

This clonotype was detected only a few times. J is TRBJ1-1 and V is TRBV19; D is uncertain. Trimming pared 5 bases from V and 4 bases from J, leaving 11 bases between. From germline, CDR1 is LNHDA and CDR2 SQIVND (reference sequence). The CDR3 runs to 13 residues. In DNA form, the CDR3 reads TGTGCCAGTAGTTCCTCCCGAGGCACTGAAGCTTTCTTT. This encodes CASSSSRGTEAFF. Supplemented by reference TRBV19 and TRBJ1-1, the full variable domain reads DGGITQSPKYLFRKEGQNVTLSCEQNLNHDAMYWYRQDPGQGLRLIYYSQIVNDFQKGDIAEGYSVSREKKESFPLTVTSAQKNPTAFYLCASSSSRGTEAFFGQGTRLTVV.

At least ten counts were recorded for this clonotype. The chain uses TRBV6-6 and TRBJ2-1, with 7 nucleotides matching TRBD2. CDR1 and CDR2 (germline): MNHNY, SVGAGI (reference sequence). This CDR3 has 17 amino acids. J lost 5 bases, V lost 0 bases, and 10 bases had no gene match. The CDR3 DNA reads TGTGCCAGCAGTTACTCGAGGGCTAGCGGAAATAACAATGAGCAGTTCTTC. Translated: CASSYSRASGNNNEQFF.

This clonotype has at least ten counts. V is TRBV11-1 and J is TRBJ2-7; D unresolved. The CDR3 extends over 15 amino acids. V lost 5 bases and J lost 6, with 20 bases in between. CDR1 is SGHAT, CDR2 FQDESV, per germline (reference sequence). The CDR3 nucleotides read TGTGCCAGCAGCCCAGGCTCCTTAGGACCCCCCGAGCAGTACTTC. It specifies CASSPGSLGPPEQYF.

Notes on this clonotype: Mismatch with germline at one junction end may stem from a read error. This sequence joins TRBV2 and TRBJ1-2; D possibly corresponds to TRBD1 (6 bases). Germline CDR1 and CDR2: SNHLY and FYNNEI. The CDR3 has 14 residues. The CDR3 loop is CVSLGQGNDYGYTF. CDR3 nucleotide sequence: TGTGTCAGCTTGGGTCAGGGGAACGACTATGGCTACACCTTC.

This clonotype was detected many times. J is TRBJ2-2 and V is TRBV12-3 or TRBV12-4; weak D call: TRBD2 (7 bases). The V and J ends lost 1 base and 3 bases respectively, with 9 bases between them. The CDR3 runs to 15 residues. The CDR3 DNA is TGTGCCAGCAGTTTAGGGGAGGGGGACACCGGGGAGCTGTTTTTT. It translates to CASSLGEGDTGELFF.

The chain couples TRBV10-3 to TRBJ2-5, with 7 bases lining up with TRBD1. Per the germline V gene, CDR1 is ENHRY and CDR2 is SYGVKD. Trimming took 6 bases from V and 2 from J; bases not matched to a gene: 3. The CDR3 consists of 13 residues. In DNA, the CDR3 is TGTGCCATCAGCAGGGGGACACAAGAGACCCAGTACTTC. It is translated as CAISRGTQETQYF.

This clonotype was detected a few times. This chain links TRBV29-1 with TRBJ2-5, with 12 bases lining up with TRBD2. J was trimmed by 3 bases and V by 7 bases; bases with no gene match: 12. Germline assignment: CDR1 SQVTM and CDR2 ANQGSEA. This CDR3 region has 16 residues. In DNA form, the CDR3 reads TGCAGCGCCGCGAAGGGGCTAGCGGGAGGGGAAGAGACCCAGTACTTC. The encoded protein is CSAAKGLAGGEETQYF.

This clonotype was seen many times. This chain connects TRBV5-8 to TRBJ1-4, with a possible D match to TRBD1 (5 bases). The ends were cut back, 2 bases at V and 6 bases at J, with 11 bases in the middle. Germline CDR1 reads SGHTS; CDR2 reads YDEGEE. There are 14 residues in the CDR3. Here the CDR3 DNA reads TGTGCCAGCAGCTTTCAGGGTAGAGATGAAAAACTGTTTTTT. Translation gives CASSFQGRDEKLFF.